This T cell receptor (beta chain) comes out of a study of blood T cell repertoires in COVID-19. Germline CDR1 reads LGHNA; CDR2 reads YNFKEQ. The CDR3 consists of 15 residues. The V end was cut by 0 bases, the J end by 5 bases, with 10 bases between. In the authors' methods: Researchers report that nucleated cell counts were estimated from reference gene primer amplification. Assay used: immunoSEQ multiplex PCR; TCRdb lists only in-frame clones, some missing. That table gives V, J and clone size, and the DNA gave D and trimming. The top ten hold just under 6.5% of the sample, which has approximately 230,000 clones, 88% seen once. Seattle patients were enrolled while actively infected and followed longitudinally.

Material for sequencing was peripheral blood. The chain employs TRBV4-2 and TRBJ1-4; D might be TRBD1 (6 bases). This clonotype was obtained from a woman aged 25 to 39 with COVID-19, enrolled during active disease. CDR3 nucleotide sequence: TGTGCCAGCAGCCAAGAACTCAGGGGAAATGAAAAACTGTTTTTT. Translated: CASSQELRGNEKLFF.